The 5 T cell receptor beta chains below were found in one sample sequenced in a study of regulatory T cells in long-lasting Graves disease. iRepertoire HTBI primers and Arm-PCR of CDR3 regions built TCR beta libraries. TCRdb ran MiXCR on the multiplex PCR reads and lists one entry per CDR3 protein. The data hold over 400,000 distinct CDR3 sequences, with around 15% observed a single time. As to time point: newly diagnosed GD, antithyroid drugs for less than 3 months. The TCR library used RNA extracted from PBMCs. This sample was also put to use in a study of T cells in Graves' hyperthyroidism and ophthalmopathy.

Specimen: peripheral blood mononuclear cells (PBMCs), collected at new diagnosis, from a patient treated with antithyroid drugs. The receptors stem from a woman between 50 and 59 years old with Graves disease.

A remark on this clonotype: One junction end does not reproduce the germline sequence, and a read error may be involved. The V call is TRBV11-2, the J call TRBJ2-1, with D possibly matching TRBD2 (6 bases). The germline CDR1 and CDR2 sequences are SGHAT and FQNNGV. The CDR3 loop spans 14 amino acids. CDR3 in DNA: TGTGCCAGCAGCTTAGGACTAGGTCCCAATGAGCGGTTCTTC. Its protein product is CASSLGLGPNERFF.

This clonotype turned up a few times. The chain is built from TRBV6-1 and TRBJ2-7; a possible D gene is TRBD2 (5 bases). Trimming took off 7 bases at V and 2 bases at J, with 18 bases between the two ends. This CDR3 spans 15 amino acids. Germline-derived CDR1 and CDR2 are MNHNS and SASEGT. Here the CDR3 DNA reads TGTGCCAGCAAATCGAGGGTAGGGTTCCCCTACGAGCAGTACTTC. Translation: CASKSRVGFPYEQYF.

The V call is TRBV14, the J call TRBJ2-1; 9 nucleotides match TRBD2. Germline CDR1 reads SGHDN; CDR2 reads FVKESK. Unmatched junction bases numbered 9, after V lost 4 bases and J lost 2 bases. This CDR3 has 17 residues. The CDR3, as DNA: TGTGCCAGCAGCCTTAGACTAGCGGAGGTCGCCTACAATGAGCAGTTCTTC. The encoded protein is CASSLRLAEVAYNEQFF. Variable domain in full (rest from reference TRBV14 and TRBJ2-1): EAGVTQFPSHSVIEKGQTVTLRCDPISGHDNLYWYRRVMGKEIKFLLHFVKESKQDESGMPNNRFLAERTGGTYSTLKVQPAELEDSGVYFCASSLRLAEVAYNEQFFGPGTRLTVL.

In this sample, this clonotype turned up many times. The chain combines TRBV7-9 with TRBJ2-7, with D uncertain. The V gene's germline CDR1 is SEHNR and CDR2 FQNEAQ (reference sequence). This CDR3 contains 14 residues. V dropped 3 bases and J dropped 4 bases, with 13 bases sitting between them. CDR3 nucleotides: TGTGCCAGCAGCTTCCTAGGAAAGGATTACGAGCAGTACTTC. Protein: CASSFLGKDYEQYF.

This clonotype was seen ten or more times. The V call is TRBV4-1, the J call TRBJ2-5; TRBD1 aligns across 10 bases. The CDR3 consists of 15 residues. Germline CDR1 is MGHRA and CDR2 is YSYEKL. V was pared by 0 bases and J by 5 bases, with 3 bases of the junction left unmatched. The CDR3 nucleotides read TGCGCCAGCAGCCAAGAAGGACAGGGGGACGAGACCCAGTACTTC. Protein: CASSQEGQGDETQYF.